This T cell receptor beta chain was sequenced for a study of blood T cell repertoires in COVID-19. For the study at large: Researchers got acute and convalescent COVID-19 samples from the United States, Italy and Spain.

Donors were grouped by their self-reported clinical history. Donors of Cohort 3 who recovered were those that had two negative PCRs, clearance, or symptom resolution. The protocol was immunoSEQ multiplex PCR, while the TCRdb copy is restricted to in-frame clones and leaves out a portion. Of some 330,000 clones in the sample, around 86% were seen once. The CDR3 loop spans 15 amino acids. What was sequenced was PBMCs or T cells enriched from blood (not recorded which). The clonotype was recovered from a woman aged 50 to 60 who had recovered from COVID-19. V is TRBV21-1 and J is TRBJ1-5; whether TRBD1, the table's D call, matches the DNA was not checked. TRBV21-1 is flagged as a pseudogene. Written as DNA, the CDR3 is TGTGCCAGCAGGGAACAGGGGGAGGGTAATCAGCCCCAGCATTTT. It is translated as CASREQGEGNQPQHF.